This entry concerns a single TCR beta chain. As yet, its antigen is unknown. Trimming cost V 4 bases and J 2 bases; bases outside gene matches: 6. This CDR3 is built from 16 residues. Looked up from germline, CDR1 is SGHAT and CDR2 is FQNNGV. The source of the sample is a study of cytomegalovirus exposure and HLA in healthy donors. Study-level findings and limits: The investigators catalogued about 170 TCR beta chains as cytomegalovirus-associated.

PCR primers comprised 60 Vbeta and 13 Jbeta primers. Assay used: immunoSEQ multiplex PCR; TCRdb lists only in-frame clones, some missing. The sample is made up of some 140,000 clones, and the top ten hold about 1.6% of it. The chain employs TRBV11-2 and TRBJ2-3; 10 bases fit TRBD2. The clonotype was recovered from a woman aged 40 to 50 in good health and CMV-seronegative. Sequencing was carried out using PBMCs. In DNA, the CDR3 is TGTGCCAGCAGCTATCTAGCGGGGGCTTTCACAGATACGCAGTATTTT. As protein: CASSYLAGAFTDTQYF.